This TCR beta chain originates from a study of blood T cell repertoires in COVID-19 (dated by TCRdb to the early 2020s). In the study overall: The collaborator samples originated in the United States, Italy and Spain and spanned the acute and convalescent phases of COVID-19. The material from the prospective study consisted of cDNA or gDNA derived from T cells, B-cell-depleted T cells, or PBMCs. Subjects who had been exposed to COVID-19, were actively infected with it, or had recovered from it provided the deeply sampled blood TCRbeta repertoires that made up the dataset. The repertoires were made available in a free public database intended to serve as a resource for research on the immune response to SARS-CoV-2. Samples were obtained from the ongoing ImmuneRACE study (first 160 participants) and from about 1,300 subjects provided by 6 global collaborators. Nearly every sample came with metadata listing a de-identified subject ID, COVID-19 status, age in years and sex. HLA class I and class II types, where available, came from metadata supplied by the sample provider rather than from assay-based typing.

V loses 1 base of germline sequence and J loses 6 bases, and the interval between the two ends is 9 bases. The CDR3 holds 14 amino acids from the cysteine to the phenylalanine. Here the CDR3 DNA is all that survives: 42 bases in frame from base 1. The germline V gene (reference sequence) supplies CDR1 LGHDT and CDR2 YNNKEL. TCRbeta CDR3 regions were amplified from genomic DNA using the immunoSEQ Assay, a bias-controlled multiplex PCR. Processing in the source paper ran as follows. Within the assay, amplification of reference gene primers was used to estimate how many nucleated cells each sample contained. Sequence reads were collapsed and filtered to measure the absolute abundance of every unique TCRbeta CDR3 rearrangement. For each sample, productive Simpson clonality was calculated as the square root of Simpson's diversity index over productive rearrangements. Entries here come from immuneACCESS through TCRdb and include only in-frame sequences with V and J called. Some clones fail to appear in such tables; in the studies checked, an unresolved V gene covers under half of the shortfall, and the cause of the remainder is unknown. V, J and clone size were drawn from that table, and D and trimming were deduced from the DNA. The sample includes about 260,000 clones, with approximately 82% observed a single time. Around 1.8% of the sample comes from the top ten.

As to this clone: It has no known antigen specificity. Base qualities are not provided; no much larger clone lies one nucleotide away.

Each collaborating institution followed its own protocols to collect whole blood in K2EDTA tubes. Collaborator samples were shipped for TCRbeta analysis as frozen whole blood, isolated PBMCs, or DNA extracted from either sample type. Study-wide findings and limitations: The amount of clinical and demographic metadata varied by source and participant and was provided uncurated.

This TCR came from a woman aged 80 or over with acute or convalescent COVID-19. Sample: peripheral blood. The chain employs TRBV3-1 (or the pseudogene TRBV3-2) and TRBJ2-2; the D segment cannot be called with confidence. For the CDR3, the sequence is CASSQARSPGELFF. The nucleotides read TGTGCCAGCAGCCAAGCTAGATCCCCCGGGGAGCTGTTTTTT.